A single sample gave rise to the 28 T cell receptor beta chains below, sequenced in a study of T-cell reconstitution after alpha-beta-depleted transplantation in children. Using unique molecular identifiers, the investigators prepared the TCRbeta library. MiXCR, run by TCRdb on the PCR reads, gives a single entry per CDR3 protein. The table includes about 600,000 distinct CDR3 sequences, 23% detected once. This specimen consisted of PBMCs, mostly from graft donor cells, obtained 360 days after TCRalphabeta/CD19-depleted stem cell transplant. The receptors derive from a boy in the first two years of life who had a stem cell transplant for acute myeloid leukemia, so the T cells may come from the graft donor.

This clonotype was observed a few times. The chain carries TRBV20-1 and TRBJ1-2; D gene uncertain. The CDR3 runs to 13 residues. V was clipped by 4 bases and J by 2 bases, with 11 bases between them. Germline CDR1 and CDR2: DFQATT and SNEGSKA (reference sequence). In DNA form, the CDR3 reads TGCAGTGCTACCCGAGACAAAAACTATGGCTACACCTTC. Translation gives CSATRDKNYGYTF.

The V and J genes are TRBV5-5 and TRBJ2-3; D is unclear. V shed 2 bases and J shed 1 base, with 11 bases lying between them. CDR1 and CDR2 from the germline V gene are SGHKS and YYEKEE (reference sequence). The CDR3 runs 15 residues. CDR3 sequence: CASSFKFGRTDTQYF. In DNA form, the CDR3 reads TGTGCCAGCAGCTTCAAGTTTGGGCGCACAGATACGCAGTATTTT.

The CDR3 here is CASSLSAGSYEQYV. CDR3 nucleotides: TGTGCCAGCAGTTTATCGGCCGGCTCCTACGAGCAGTACGTC. V is TRBV27 and J is TRBJ2-7; D not resolved. Trimming cost V 0 bases and J 0 bases, with 6 bases left between them. The CDR3 spans 14 residues. CDR1 is MNHEY and CDR2 is SMNVEV in the germline V gene (reference sequence).

The gene calls are TRBV10-3 and TRBJ2-1, with 15 bases lining up with TRBD2. The V segment lost 4 bases and the J segment 9 bases; nucleotides outside the gene matches: 4. This CDR3 is 15 amino acids long. Germline V CDR1 and CDR2: ENHRY, SYGVKD. CDR3 protein: CAISARTSGGVEQFF. The CDR3 DNA is TGTGCCATCAGTGCTCGGACTAGCGGGGGGGTTGAGCAGTTCTTC.

J is TRBJ2-2 and V is TRBV7-3; the D is unclear. From germline, CDR1 is SGHTA and CDR2 FQGTGA. Trimming cost V 5 bases and J 6 bases, with 10 bases left between them. This CDR3 comprises 13 residues. CDR3 sequence reads: CASSQGVAGELFF. DNA of the CDR3: TGTGCCAGCAGCCAAGGTGTGGCCGGGGAGCTGTTTTTT.

This clonotype was detected a few times. V usage is TRBV19 and J usage is TRBJ2-3, with a weak D call TRBD2 (6 bases). Germline V gene sequence: CDR1 LNHDA, CDR2 SQIVND (reference sequence). The CDR3 spans 16 residues. The germline V and J ends were trimmed by 1 base and 3 bases, with 14 bases remaining between them. This CDR3 is CASSIGPLASTDTQYF. CDR3 DNA: TGTGCCAGTAGTATAGGTCCGCTAGCGTCGACAGATACGCAGTATTTT.

The chain has TRBV4-3 and TRBJ2-2; either TRBD1 or TRBD2 may supply D (5 bases each). V was pared by 4 bases and J by 1 base, with 16 bases between. The CDR3 totals 17 residues. Germline V gene lookup returns CDR1 LGHNA and CDR2 YSLEER. The CDR3 nucleotides are TGCGCCAGCAGCCCCAGGGCGGGCGGGCTGAACACCGGGGAGCTGTTTTTT. The encoded protein is CASSPRAGGLNTGELFF.

Many counts were recorded for this clonotype. The genes are TRBV7-2 and TRBJ2-4, with D perhaps TRBD2 (6 bases). V was cut by 4 bases and J by 9 bases, with 16 bases left in between. CDR1 and CDR2 from the germline V gene are SGHTA and FQGNSA. This CDR3 is 14 amino acids long. The CDR3 region is CASSSRAGSGIQYF. As DNA, the CDR3 is TGTGCCAGCAGCTCGAGGGCGGGGAGTGGCATTCAGTACTTC.

V usage is TRBV6-1 and J usage is TRBJ2-7, with 9 bases that match TRBD2. The germline V gene has CDR1 MNHNS and CDR2 SASEGT. The CDR3 length is 14 residues. V lost 6 bases to trimming and J lost 0 bases; unmatched junction nucleotides: 3. For the CDR3, the DNA is TGTGCCAGCAGGAAGCGGGGGGCCTCCTACGAGCAGTACTTC. Protein sequence: CASRKRGASYEQYF.

The chain carries TRBV20-1 and TRBJ2-7; TRBD1 or TRBD2 may be the D gene (5 bases each). The CDR3 runs to 15 residues. Germline CDR1 DFQATT, CDR2 SNEGSKA (reference sequence). V lost 5 bases, J lost 0 bases, and 17 bases lay in between. This CDR3 reads CSAQTGTSASYEQYF. DNA of the CDR3: TGCAGTGCTCAAACCGGGACGAGCGCCTCCTACGAGCAGTACTTC.

In this sample, this clonotype turned up a few times. The chain is built from TRBV20-1 and TRBJ2-3; TRBD2 agrees at 11 bases. The ends lost 3 bases at V and 6 bases at J; junction bases unmatched: 5. CDR1 and CDR2 (germline): DFQATT, SNEGSKA (reference sequence). This CDR3 has 14 amino acids. The CDR3 nucleotides are TGCAGTGCTAGCTTACTAGCGGGGGTGGATACGCAGTATTTT. Its protein product is CSASLLAGVDTQYF.

This chain uses TRBV2 with TRBJ2-1; the D gene is possibly TRBD2 (5 bases). The CDR3 spans 11 residues. V lost 6 bases, J lost 10 bases, and 10 bases lay in between. Germline V gene sequence: CDR1 SNHLY, CDR2 FYNNEI. CDR3 amino acids: CASRDSWEQFF. CDR3 nucleotide sequence: TGTGCCAGCAGGGACTCCTGGGAGCAGTTCTTC.

The table lists this clonotype with many counts. V and J are TRBV5-1 and TRBJ2-3, with 10 bases that match TRBD2. Germline V gene sequence: CDR1 SGHRS, CDR2 YFSETQ. V trimming: 1 base; J trimming: 6 bases; junction bases outside the gene matches: 8. The CDR3 covers 16 residues. The CDR3 DNA is TGCGCCAGCAGCTTGTTAGCGGGGGGAGCGTCGGATACGCAGTATTTT. Protein: CASSLLAGGASDTQYF.

This clonotype occurred many times. The chain couples TRBV3-1 to TRBJ2-5; perhaps TRBD2 as D (5 bases). CDR1 LGHDT and CDR2 YNNKEL come from the germline V gene (reference sequence). The ends were cut back, 1 base at V and 7 bases at J, with 13 bases in the middle. The CDR3 has 14 amino acids. The CDR3 nucleotides read TGTGCCAGCAGCCAAGCTGACGCCGCGGGGACCCAGTACTTC. Translation: CASSQADAAGTQYF.

This clonotype was detected only a few times. The chain couples TRBV28 to TRBJ1-5, with D hard to call. CDR3 size: 14 residues. The V end was cut by 2 bases, the J end by 5 bases, with 10 bases between. The germline CDR1 and CDR2 sequences are MDHEN and SYDVKM. The CDR3 spells CASSLGQVHQPQHF. The CDR3 nucleotides are TGTGCCAGCAGTTTAGGGCAGGTCCATCAGCCCCAGCATTTT.

This clonotype was found a few times. This rearrangement joins TRBV20-1 to TRBJ1-5, with 7 bases identical to TRBD1. J gave up 3 bases and V 2 bases, and 10 bases lay outside the gene matches. The length of the CDR3 is 16 residues. Per germline, CDR1 DFQATT and CDR2 SNEGSKA (reference sequence). The CDR3 region is CSARIRGYPPNQPQHF. Here the CDR3 DNA reads TGCAGTGCTAGAATCAGGGGGTACCCACCCAATCAGCCCCAGCATTTT.

This clonotype was counted only a few times. The chain employs TRBV20-1 and TRBJ1-5; 7 bases map to TRBD1. Germline V gives CDR1 DFQATT, CDR2 SNEGSKA (reference sequence). J lost 2 bases, V lost 5 bases, and 9 bases had no gene match. CDR3 size: 15 residues. The DNA of the CDR3 is TGCAGTGCTCGAACCAGACAGGGCGGCAATCAGCCCCAGCATTTT. Protein: CSARTRQGGNQPQHF.

This clonotype appeared a few times. V gene TRBV4-2 combines with J gene TRBJ1-1; 8 bases map to TRBD1. With 0 bases clipped from V and 1 base from J, the junction kept 7 bases outside the gene matches. This CDR3 comprises 17 residues. Germline lookup yields CDR1 LGHNA and CDR2 YNFKEQ. CDR3 amino acids: CASSQDPPGTGNTEAFF. The CDR3 nucleotides are TGTGCCAGCAGCCAAGATCCCCCCGGGACAGGGAACACTGAAGCTTTCTTT.

A word on this clonotype: Given the absence of the conserved phenylalanine or tryptophan at the CDR3 end, a read error is likely. The rearrangement links TRBV6-5 to TRBJ2-1; TRBD2 matches at 12 bases. This CDR3 has 17 residues. Germline V gene sequence: CDR1 MNHEY, CDR2 SVGAGI. The trim removed 2 bases at V and 7 bases at J, leaving 9 bases unmatched. This CDR3 reads CASSYGPLAGGLNEQFL. The CDR3 nucleotides read TGTGCCAGCAGTTACGGTCCTCTAGCGGGGGGGCTGAATGAGCAGTTCCTC.

This clonotype was picked up a small number of times. This chain links TRBV20-1 with TRBJ2-7; 7 bases line up with TRBD1. CDR1 and CDR2 from the germline V gene are DFQATT and SNEGSKA (reference sequence). The junction had 9 bases not matched to a gene; V was cut back by 5 bases and J by 5 bases. There are 13 residues in the CDR3. The CDR3 nucleotides are TGCAGTGCTGAACCCGGGACAGCCGACGAGCAGTACTTC. Amino acids: CSAEPGTADEQYF.

This sequence joins TRBV5-4 and TRBJ1-2; D might be TRBD1 (6 bases). Trimming stripped 1 base from V and 2 bases from J, with 9 bases between. The CDR3 has 14 amino acids. The germline V gene encodes CDR1 SGHNT and CDR2 YYREEE (reference sequence). The CDR3 is CASSLNRENYGYTF. The CDR3 DNA reads TGTGCCAGCAGCTTGAACAGGGAGAACTATGGCTACACCTTC.

The chain uses TRBV5-6 and TRBJ2-7, with 11 bases that match TRBD2. The V segment lost 4 bases and the J segment 6 bases; nucleotides outside the gene matches: 12. CDR1 is SGHDT and CDR2 is YYEEEE in the germline V gene. This CDR3 is built from 16 residues. CDR3 protein: CASSGHFRLAGSEQYV. The CDR3 DNA is TGTGCCAGCAGCGGACACTTCAGACTAGCGGGAAGCGAGCAGTACGTC.

Remarks on this clonotype: At one of its ends the junction is not consistent with the germline gene, which may arise from a read error. The chain has TRBV12-3 or TRBV12-4 and TRBJ2-1; 9 bases are shared with TRBD2. The CDR3 has 16 residues. CDR3 sequence: CASSPRTSASSNEQFF. CDR3 DNA sequence: TGTGCCAGCAGTCCCCGGACTAGCGCATCCTCCAATGAGCAGTTCTTC.

This clonotype was observed at least ten times. The rearrangement joins TRBV28 to TRBJ1-6; TRBD1 matches at 9 bases. Unmatched junction bases numbered 3, after V lost 2 bases and J lost 7 bases. Looked up from germline, CDR1 is MDHEN and CDR2 is SYDVKM. There are 15 residues in the CDR3. The CDR3 DNA reads TGTGCCAGCAGTTTAAGACAGGGGGTAAATTCACCCCTCCACTTT. Residues: CASSLRQGVNSPLHF.

The rearrangement links TRBV4-2 to TRBJ2-2; 7 positions match TRBD2. After removal of 0 bases from V and 4 bases from J, the junction contained 11 bases not matched to a gene. The germline V gene encodes CDR1 LGHNA and CDR2 YNFKEQ. The CDR3 is made up of 18 amino acids. The CDR3 DNA is TGTGCCAGCAGCCAAGAACGTAGAAGCGGGGCCGGCACCGGGGAGCTGTTTTTT. This sequence encodes CASSQERRSGAGTGELFF.

This clonotype was recorded only once. The V call is TRBV4-3, the J call TRBJ2-3, with 9 bases aligning to TRBD1. The germline V gene encodes CDR1 LGHNA and CDR2 YSLEER. V shed 1 base and J 0 bases; nucleotides not matched to a gene: 11. The length of the CDR3 is 19 residues. The chain's CDR3 is CASSQGLHGGQGSTDTQYF. The CDR3 nucleotides are TGCGCCAGCAGCCAAGGCCTTCACGGAGGACAGGGGAGCACAGATACGCAGTATTTT.

This clonotype was recorded a few times. The rearrangement joins TRBV6-1 to TRBJ1-5; D perhaps matches TRBD1 (5 bases). The ends were cut back, 8 bases at V and 3 bases at J, with 20 bases in the middle. CDR1 and CDR2 (germline): MNHNS, SASEGT. The CDR3 is 16 residues long. CDR3 residues: CASSELSRGTNQPQHF. CDR3 DNA: TGTGCCAGCTCTGAACTGTCCCGGGGGACCAATCAGCCCCAGCATTTT.

This chain joins TRBV9 and TRBJ2-2; TRBD1 agrees at 7 bases. Germline CDR1 is SGDLS and CDR2 is YYNGEE. The CDR3 is made up of 14 amino acids. Trimming removed 3 bases from V and 5 bases from J; junction bases left unmatched: 4. The CDR3 is CASSGDRVTGELFF. The CDR3 DNA reads as TGTGCCAGCAGCGGCGACAGGGTAACCGGGGAGCTGTTTTTT. The whole variable domain, filled in from reference TRBV9 and TRBJ2-2, reads DSGVTQTPKHLITATGQRVTLRCSPRSGDLSVYWYQQSLDQGLQFLIQYYNGEERAKGNILERFSAQQFPDLHSELNLSSLELGDSALYFCASSGDRVTGELFFGEGSRLTVL.